One sample yielded the 28 T cell receptor beta chains listed below, sequenced in a study of blood T cell repertoires in COVID-19. The protocol was immunoSEQ multiplex PCR, while the TCRdb copy is restricted to in-frame clones and leaves out a portion. The repertoire holds over 150,000 clones, with about 88% as singletons. Sequenced: peripheral blood. Every receptor here comes from a man aged 50 to 59 with COVID-19, enrolled during active disease.

CDR3 sequence reads: CASSSGSGGGGANVLTF. The CDR3 DNA reads TGTGCCAGCAGCTCAGGTAGCGGGGGAGGAGGGGCCAACGTCCTGACTTTC. The V call is TRBV6-2 or TRBV6-3, the J call TRBJ2-6, with 9 bases identical to TRBD2. CDR3 length equals 17 residues. Germline values: CDR1 MNHEY, CDR2 SVGEGT. Trimming cost V 6 bases and J 4 bases; bases outside gene matches: 10.

The chain recombines TRBV9 with TRBJ2-5, with 13 bases fitting TRBD2. The CDR3 totals 16 residues. Germline loops: CDR1 SGDLS, CDR2 YYNGEE. Trimming removed 5 bases from V and 5 bases from J; junction bases left unmatched: 9. CDR3 nucleotide sequence: TGTGCCAGCAGTCGTACTAGCGGGGGGGCAGGGGAGACCCAGTACTTC. It encodes CASSRTSGGAGETQYF.

The CDR3 loop is CASSFFGAVPTDTQYF. CDR3 DNA: TGTGCCAGCAGCTTTTTCGGCGCGGTCCCCACAGATACGCAGTATTTT. V usage is TRBV7-2 and J usage is TRBJ2-3; no reliable D call. The CDR3 has 16 amino acids. Germline CDR1 SGHTA, CDR2 FQGNSA. Trimming removed 3 bases from V and 2 bases from J, with 15 bases in between. Drawing the rest from reference TRBV7-2 and TRBJ2-3, the complete variable domain is GAGVSQSPSNKVTEKGKDVELRCDPISGHTALYWYRQSLGQGLEFLIYFQGNSAPDKSGLPSDRFSAERTGGSVSTLTIQRTQQEDSAVYLCASSFFGAVPTDTQYFGPGTRLTVL.

This clone was picked up one time. J is TRBJ2-1 and V is TRBV5-1, with TRBD2 identical over 8 bases. Germline CDR1 is SGHRS and CDR2 is YFSETQ. Trimming cost V 4 bases and J 6 bases; bases outside gene matches: 9. The CDR3 has 15 amino acids. This CDR3 reads CASSPTLTSGNEQFF. The CDR3 coding sequence is TGCGCCAGCAGCCCGACACTTACTAGCGGCAATGAGCAGTTCTTC.

The genes are TRBV27 and TRBJ1-2; 8 nucleotides align to TRBD1. The CDR3 is 21 residues long. V lost 3 bases and J lost 1; bases outside the gene matches: 22. Per germline, CDR1 MNHEY and CDR2 SMNVEV (reference sequence). CDR3: CASSLVFLLGQGWAVNYGYTF. CDR3 coding DNA: TGTGCCAGCAGTTTGGTCTTCTTACTAGGACAGGGCTGGGCGGTTAACTATGGCTACACCTTC.

This chain connects TRBV7-9 to TRBJ2-2, with D possibly TRBD1 on 6 matching bases. This CDR3 is built from 15 residues. Germline lookup yields CDR1 SEHNR and CDR2 FQNEAQ (reference sequence). Deletions cut 2 bases from V and 3 bases from J, with 10 bases between. CDR3 region: CASSLLQGDTGELFF. CDR3 coding DNA: TGTGCCAGCAGCTTATTACAGGGAGACACCGGGGAGCTGTTTTTT.

This rearrangement joins TRBV20-1 to TRBJ2-7, with 9 bases aligning to TRBD1. Germline V gene sequence: CDR1 DFQATT, CDR2 SNEGSKA (reference sequence). The V segment lost 3 bases and the J segment 6 bases; nucleotides outside the gene matches: 24. The CDR3 has 19 residues. CDR3 loop: CSASTYPWDRVGPPLEQYF. Here the CDR3 DNA reads TGCAGTGCTAGTACCTACCCATGGGACAGGGTGGGTCCCCCGCTCGAGCAGTACTTC.

This chain connects TRBV28 to TRBJ1-6; no clear D gene. The V end lost 3 bases, the J end lost 0 bases, and 6 bases lay between the germline ends. This CDR3 region has 15 residues. From germline, CDR1 is MDHEN and CDR2 SYDVKM. The CDR3: CASSFRSSYNSPLHF. CDR3 in DNA: TGTGCCAGCAGTTTTAGGAGCTCCTATAATTCACCCCTCCACTTT.

This clone was counted at least ten times. The chain links TRBV6-4 to TRBJ1-5, with D perhaps TRBD1 (5 bases). The germline V gene has CDR1 MRHNA and CDR2 SNTAGT. V dropped 5 bases and J dropped 9 bases, with 14 bases sitting between them. CDR3 length: 13 residues. CDR3: CASSRRGAGPQHF. The DNA for the CDR3 is TGTGCCAGCAGTCGGCGTGGGGCCGGGCCCCAGCATTTT.

The gene calls are TRBV2 and TRBJ1-2, with 10 bases aligning to TRBD1. This CDR3 spans 16 amino acids. J lost 8 bases, V lost 4 bases, and 13 bases had no gene match. CDR1 and CDR2 from the germline V gene are SNHLY and FYNNEI. For the CDR3, the DNA is TGTGCCAGCAGTGCCAGACAGGGGGCGGAACGACGGGGCTACACCTTC. This encodes CASSARQGAERRGYTF.

This chain links TRBV5-1 with TRBJ2-3; 10 bases line up with TRBD2. J was trimmed by 0 bases and V by 4 bases; bases with no gene match: 8. The germline CDR1 and CDR2 sequences are SGHRS and YFSETQ. This CDR3 is built from 17 residues. The DNA for the CDR3 is TGCGCCAGCAGCGCGGATACTAGCGGGATTAGCACAGATACGCAGTATTTT. Its translation: CASSADTSGISTDTQYF.

This chain links TRBV27 with TRBJ2-1; 12 positions match TRBD2. The CDR3 has 18 amino acids. The V and J ends lost 1 base and 4 bases, in that order; junction bases with no gene match: 8. Germline V CDR1 and CDR2: MNHEY, SMNVEV (reference sequence). The CDR3 region has the DNA TGTGCCAGCAGTTTATTACCTATGACTAGCGGGAGTTACAATGAGCAGTTCTTC. Encoded protein: CASSLLPMTSGSYNEQFF.

This chain links TRBV11-1 with TRBJ2-3; TRBD2 matches at 10 bases. Germline V gene lookup returns CDR1 SGHAT and CDR2 FQDESV (reference sequence). The CDR3 is 14 amino acids. Trimming removed 6 bases from V and 3 bases from J; junction bases left unmatched: 3. CDR3 coding DNA: TGTGCCAGCAGAATAGCGGGGGGAACAGATACGCAGTATTTT. Its protein product is CASRIAGGTDTQYF.

The V gene is TRBV11-2, the J gene TRBJ2-3; 11 bases line up with TRBD2. CDR1 and CDR2 from the germline V gene are SGHAT and FQNNGV. This CDR3 has 18 residues. V lost 5 bases, J lost 3 bases, and 13 bases stayed unmatched. This CDR3 is CASSREALAGGNTDTQYF. The CDR3 region has the DNA TGTGCCAGCAGCCGAGAAGCCTTAGCGGGGGGGAATACAGATACGCAGTATTTT. Drawing the rest from reference TRBV11-2 and TRBJ2-3, the complete variable domain is EAGVAQSPRYKIIEKRQSVAFWCNPISGHATLYWYQQILGQGPKLLIQFQNNGVVDDSQLPKDRFSAERLKGVDSTLKIQPAKLEDSAVYLCASSREALAGGNTDTQYFGPGTRLTVL.

The CDR3 reads CASSPRSRPYEQYF. The CDR3 DNA sequence: TGTGCCAGCTCACCACGGAGCCGTCCCTACGAGCAGTACTTC. This chain connects TRBV18 to TRBJ2-7, with D unclear. The CDR3 covers 14 residues. V was cut by 1 base and J by 2 bases, with 9 bases left in between. Germline CDR1 KGHSH, CDR2 LQKENI.

The rearrangement links TRBV7-9 to TRBJ2-5, with 7 bases that match TRBD2. In germline, CDR1 is SEHNR, CDR2 FQNEAQ (reference sequence). J was trimmed by 0 bases and V by 5 bases; bases with no gene match: 6. The CDR3 sequence is 15 residues long. CDR3 sequence reads: CASSRQLAYQETQYF. CDR3 in DNA: TGTGCCAGCAGCCGCCAACTAGCGTACCAAGAGACCCAGTACTTC. Combining the CDR3 with reference TRBV7-9 and TRBJ2-5 gives the whole variable domain DTGVSQNPRHKITKRGQNVTFRCDPISEHNRLYWYRQTLGQGPEFLTYFQNEAQLEKSRLLSDRFSAERPKGSFSTLEIQRTEQGDSAMYLCASSRQLAYQETQYFGPGTRLLVL.

The CDR3: CASSISVYGYTF. For the CDR3, the DNA is TGTGCCAGTAGTATCTCAGTCTATGGCTACACCTTC. The chain joins TRBV19 to TRBJ1-2; D remains unclear. The V and J ends lost 3 bases and 4 bases respectively, with 6 bases between them. The CDR3 covers 12 residues. Germline-derived CDR1 and CDR2 are LNHDA and SQIVND (reference sequence).

The chain employs TRBV5-1 and TRBJ2-2, with 8 bases identical to TRBD1. The junction had 1 base not matched to a gene; V was cut back by 2 bases and J by 7 bases. This CDR3 is 13 amino acids long. The V gene's germline CDR1 is SGHRS and CDR2 YFSETQ. In DNA form, the CDR3 reads TGCGCCAGCAGCTTCGGGACAGGCGGGGAGCTGTTTTTT. Its protein product is CASSFGTGGELFF.

The chain joins TRBV18 to TRBJ2-2; a weak D match, TRBD2 (6 bases). The V end lost 0 bases, the J end lost 7 bases, and 12 bases lay between the germline ends. Germline V lookup: CDR1 KGHSH, CDR2 LQKENI. The CDR3 has 15 amino acids. CDR3 amino acids: CASSPPIGGRGELFF. Here the CDR3 DNA reads TGTGCCAGCTCACCACCTATTGGAGGGCGCGGGGAGCTGTTTTTT.

The table lists this clone with a count of one. The chain recombines TRBV7-3 with TRBJ2-5; a possible D gene is TRBD1 (6 bases). V was shortened by 0 bases and J by 5 bases, with 13 bases between the two germline ends. CDR1 is SGHTA and CDR2 is FQGTGA in the germline V gene. The CDR3 is 15 residues long. CDR3 sequence (DNA): TGTGCCAGCAGCTTAACTGGGACACCCCAGGAGACCCAGTACTTC. It encodes CASSLTGTPQETQYF.

Only a few counts were recorded for this clone. The chain employs TRBV28 and TRBJ2-1, with D perhaps matching TRBD1 (5 bases). The germline CDR1 and CDR2 sequences are MDHEN and SYDVKM. V lost 2 bases to trimming and J lost 0 bases, with 11 bases between them. The CDR3 extends over 16 amino acids. Written as DNA, the CDR3 is TGTGCCAGCAGTTTAGGTCCCACAGGCTCCTACAATGAGCAGTTCTTC. Its protein product is CASSLGPTGSYNEQFF.

The V gene is TRBV3-1 (or the pseudogene TRBV3-2), the J gene TRBJ2-7; weak D call: TRBD2 (5 bases). CDR1 is LGHDT, CDR2 YNNKEL, per germline (reference sequence). The length of the CDR3 is 14 residues. The V and J ends lost 1 base and 0 bases respectively, with 7 bases between them. The chain's CDR3 is CASSQVGSSYEQYF. CDR3 DNA sequence: TGTGCCAGCAGCCAAGTGGGGAGCTCCTACGAGCAGTACTTC.

The rearrangement uses TRBV15 and TRBJ2-5; weak D call: TRBD1 (6 bases). Trimming left V 1 base short and J 2 bases short, with 11 bases between. CDR3 size: 15 residues. Germline V CDR1 and CDR2: LNHNV, YYDKDF (reference sequence). CDR3 DNA: TGTGCCACCAGCAGAGGAAGGGGGATTCAAGAGACCCAGTACTTC. Its translation: CATSRGRGIQETQYF.

This chain connects TRBV25-1 to TRBJ2-4; possible D gene TRBD2, 6 bases. Germline values: CDR1 MGHDK, CDR2 SYGVNS. The CDR3 loop spans 13 amino acids. V was trimmed by 7 bases and J by 8 bases, leaving 15 bases between them. The DNA for the CDR3 is TGTGCCAGCACTACAACGGAGGGATACATTCAGTACTTC. This sequence encodes CASTTTEGYIQYF.

CDR3 in amino acids: CASMGSQAGSYEQYF. The CDR3 DNA reads TGTGCCAGCATGGGGTCACAAGCGGGGTCCTACGAGCAGTACTTC. V gene TRBV6-5 combines with J gene TRBJ2-7, with TRBD2 matching 7 bases. CDR1 is MNHEY, CDR2 SVGAGI, per germline. The J segment lost 1 base and the V segment lost 7 bases, leaving 10 bases of the junction unmatched. The CDR3 length is 15 residues.

The rearrangement joins TRBV19 to TRBJ1-1; the match to TRBD1 covers 7 bases. The CDR3 covers 13 residues. The junction had 4 bases not matched to a gene; V was cut back by 1 base and J by 8 bases. Germline assignment: CDR1 LNHDA and CDR2 SQIVND (reference sequence). The CDR3 here is CASSIGTRGEAFF. Here the CDR3 DNA reads TGTGCCAGTAGTATAGGAACCAGGGGGGAAGCTTTCTTT.

The gene calls are TRBV11-2 and TRBJ2-1; TRBD2 agrees at 11 bases. V dropped 0 bases and J dropped 3; count of bases not matched to a gene: 10. The CDR3 spans 19 residues. Germline assignment: CDR1 SGHAT and CDR2 FQNNGV. This CDR3 reads CASSLEGVAGGPSYNEQFF. CDR3 coding DNA: TGTGCCAGCAGCTTAGAGGGGGTAGCGGGAGGGCCAAGCTACAATGAGCAGTTCTTC. Full variable domain (outside the CDR3, taken from reference TRBV11-2 and TRBJ2-1): EAGVAQSPRYKIIEKRQSVAFWCNPISGHATLYWYQQILGQGPKLLIQFQNNGVVDDSQLPKDRFSAERLKGVDSTLKIQPAKLEDSAVYLCASSLEGVAGGPSYNEQFFGPGTRLTVL.

The J gene is TRBJ2-1, the V gene TRBV6-4, with 7 bases aligning to TRBD2. The CDR3 has 16 amino acids. Losses at the gene ends were 6 bases for V and 0 bases for J; bases not matched to a gene: 8. The germline V gene encodes CDR1 MRHNA and CDR2 SNTAGT. CDR3 DNA sequence: TGTGCCAGCAGCCGGAGCGGGACTTTCTCCTACAATGAGCAGTTCTTC. This encodes CASSRSGTFSYNEQFF.